These 29 T cell receptor beta chains came from one sample sequenced in a study of T cell repertoires in aging, cancer and after chemotherapy. Peripheral blood genomic DNA, not sorted cells or RNA, was the template. A mixed TRB-A/B primer pool amplified rearranged TRB by multiplex touch-down PCR. Via MiXCR, TCRdb re-called the multiplex PCR reads, giving one row per CDR3 protein. The table has around 9,200 distinct CDR3 sequences, around 34% seen once. Sequencing used blood. These receptors came from a human donor in good health. The donor label of this sample is uncertain.

J is TRBJ1-2 and V is TRBV6-5; 7 nucleotides align to TRBD1. The CDR3 is 14 residues long. Germline CDR1 and CDR2: MNHEY and SVGAGI. Unmatched junction bases numbered 11, after V lost 8 bases and J lost 5 bases. The CDR3 region is CASARGGTEYGYTF. DNA of the CDR3: TGTGCCAGCGCGAGGGGGGGGACAGAATATGGCTACACCTTC.

This clonotype was counted between two and nine times. This chain links TRBV7-2 with TRBJ2-7; D unresolved. The CDR3 runs to 13 residues. Trimming cost V 3 bases and J 0 bases, with 6 bases left between them. CDR1 and CDR2 (germline): SGHTA, FQGNSA. CDR3 region: CASSFLSSYEQYF. The DNA of the CDR3 is TGTGCCAGCAGCTTTCTCAGCTCCTACGAGCAGTACTTC.

The chain uses TRBV7-9 and TRBJ1-1; maybe TRBD1 (6 bases). CDR1 and CDR2 from the germline V gene are SEHNR and FQNEAQ (reference sequence). The CDR3 consists of 15 residues. The V end lost 4 bases, the J end lost 1 base, and 13 bases lay between the germline ends. The CDR3 nucleotides are TGTGCCAGCAGCTCCCTCGCAGGGGCGAACACTGAAGCTTTCTTT. Its translation is CASSSLAGANTEAFF.

This chain joins TRBV12-3 or TRBV12-4 and TRBJ1-6, with D possibly being TRBD1 (6 bases). The CDR3 has 16 amino acids. V was shortened by 4 bases and J by 8 bases, with 18 bases between the two germline ends. Here the CDR3 DNA reads TGTGCCAGCAGTTACGCGGGGGGCGCTCTTGATTCACCCCTCCACTTT. Translated, it gives CASSYAGGALDSPLHF.

This clonotype came up a few times. The chain has TRBV6-1 and TRBJ2-3, with a weak D call TRBD1 (6 bases). The CDR3 has 16 amino acids. Looked up from germline, CDR1 is MNHNS and CDR2 is SASEGT. V was clipped by 3 bases and J by 4 bases, with 17 bases between them. The DNA of the CDR3 is TGTGCCAGCAGTGACCGGGTGGACAGTGGTCCAGATACGCAGTATTTT. It yields the protein CASSDRVDSGPDTQYF.

The chain recombines TRBV7-6 with TRBJ2-1, with a tentative D call TRBD1 (5 bases). The germline CDR1 and CDR2 sequences are SGHVS and FNYEAQ. This CDR3 has 15 amino acids. Trimming stripped 6 bases from V and 2 bases from J, with 14 bases between. Here the CDR3 DNA reads TGTGCCAGCAGTTTCAAGGCAGGGACCTACAATGAGCAGTTCTTC. Residues: CASSFKAGTYNEQFF.

This chain joins TRBV5-1 and TRBJ2-2; D is possibly TRBD1 (5 bases). Germline values: CDR1 SGHRS, CDR2 YFSETQ. The CDR3 runs 16 residues. Trimming shortened V by 3 bases and J by 3 bases, and 15 bases separated the two germline ends. CDR3 amino acids: CASSSRVPTDTGELFF. The CDR3 region has the DNA TGCGCCAGCAGCTCCAGGGTCCCAACGGACACCGGGGAGCTGTTTTTT.

For the CDR3, the DNA is TGTGCCAGGGGAGAGTATTCACCCCTCCACTTT. It yields the protein CARGEYSPLHF. The V and J genes are TRBV10-3 and TRBJ1-6, with D unclear. CDR3 size: 11 residues. The germline V and J ends were trimmed by 10 bases and 8 bases, with 9 bases remaining between them. Per the germline V gene, CDR1 is ENHRY and CDR2 is SYGVKD.

The CDR3 coding sequence is TGCGCCAGCAGCTTGGTCCCAGACAATGAGCAGTTCTTC. Its protein product is CASSLVPDNEQFF. V and J are TRBV5-1 and TRBJ2-1; D unclear. V lost 0 bases and J 5 bases, leaving 6 bases between the germline ends. The germline V gene has CDR1 SGHRS and CDR2 YFSETQ. This CDR3 region has 13 residues. Variable domain in full (rest from reference TRBV5-1 and TRBJ2-1): KAGVTQTPRYLIKTRGQQVTLSCSPISGHRSVSWYQQTPGQGLQFLFEYFSETQRNKGNFPGRFSGRQFSNSRSEMNVSTLELGDSALYLCASSLVPDNEQFFGPGTRLTVL.

This clonotype is labeled as medium-sized. This chain joins TRBV12-3 or TRBV12-4 and TRBJ2-1, with D uncertain. V shed 3 bases and J shed 3 bases, with 9 bases lying between them. The CDR3 spans 14 residues. The CDR3 nucleotides are TGTGCCAGCAGTTTGATGGACGACTACAATGAGCAGTTCTTC. It encodes CASSLMDDYNEQFF.

This clonotype was counted a few times. The chain links TRBV12-3 or TRBV12-4 to TRBJ2-5; 7 bases fit TRBD2. The junction had 16 bases not matched to a gene; V was cut back by 5 bases and J by 10 bases. This CDR3 has 15 residues. The CDR3 sequence is CASSPGTIGLGSQYF. The DNA of the CDR3 is TGTGCCAGCAGTCCGGGGACTATCGGGCTTGGGAGCCAGTACTTC.

The V gene is TRBV5-6, the J gene TRBJ2-7, with D perhaps matching TRBD1 or TRBD2 (5 bases each). V was shortened by 4 bases and J by 4 bases, with 18 bases between the two germline ends. The CDR3 runs 15 residues. Germline V gene sequence: CDR1 SGHDT, CDR2 YYEEEE. The CDR3 sequence is CASSVARGAKYEQYF. CDR3 in DNA: TGTGCCAGCAGCGTGGCTAGGGGAGCGAAGTACGAGCAGTACTTC.

The CDR3 loop reads CASSLLGGANYGYTF. In DNA form, the CDR3 reads TGTGCCAGCAGCTTGTTGGGGGGTGCTAACTATGGCTACACCTTC. The rearrangement uses TRBV5-6 and TRBJ1-2, with D possibly matching TRBD1 (5 bases). CDR1 SGHDT and CDR2 YYEEEE come from the germline V gene. V lost 1 base and J lost 0, with 10 bases in between. This CDR3 comprises 15 residues. Full variable domain (outside the CDR3, taken from reference TRBV5-6 and TRBJ1-2): DAGVTQSPTHLIKTRGQQVTLRCSPKSGHDTVSWYQQALGQGPQFIFQYYEEEERQRGNFPDRFSGHQFPNYSSELNVNALLLGDSALYLCASSLLGGANYGYTFGSGTRLTVV.

By its share, this clonotype is medium-sized. This rearrangement joins TRBV19 to TRBJ2-5; D perhaps matches TRBD1 (6 bases). CDR1 and CDR2 from the germline V gene are LNHDA and SQIVND (reference sequence). Trimming left V 8 bases short and J 4 bases short, with 14 bases between. This CDR3 comprises 13 residues. For the CDR3, the DNA is TGTGCCAGTGAGGGCAGGGGACGAGAGACCCAGTACTTC. Its protein is CASEGRGRETQYF.

The CDR3 region has the DNA TGTGCCAGCAGACCTTACTTACGAGGCACAGATACGCAGTATTTT. Protein sequence: CASRPYLRGTDTQYF. The V and J genes are TRBV5-5 and TRBJ2-3; D uncertain. The CDR3 loop spans 15 amino acids. CDR1 is SGHKS, CDR2 YYEKEE, per germline (reference sequence). V was cut by 5 bases and J by 1 base, with 14 bases left in between.

Only a few counts were recorded for this clonotype. The chain carries TRBV18 and TRBJ2-5, with D perhaps TRBD1 or TRBD2 (6 bases each). Trimming took off 3 bases at V and 4 bases at J, with 9 bases between the two ends. Germline CDR1 and CDR2: KGHSH and LQKENI. The length of the CDR3 is 13 residues. The CDR3 is CASSPGGGETQYF. CDR3 coding DNA: TGTGCCAGCTCACCCGGGGGCGGAGAGACCCAGTACTTC. The variable domain in full, completed from reference TRBV18 and TRBJ2-5, reads NAGVMQNPRHLVRRRGQEARLRCSPMKGHSHVYWYRQLPEEGLKFMVYLQKENIIDESGMPKERFSAEFPKEGPSILRIQQVVRGDSAAYFCASSPGGGETQYFGPGTRLLVL.

The rearrangement uses TRBV18 and TRBJ2-5, with D perhaps matching TRBD1 (6 bases). The CDR3 runs 15 residues. Germline CDR1 KGHSH, CDR2 LQKENI. V was clipped by 2 bases and J by 5 bases, with 15 bases between them. CDR3 amino acids: CASSPWGQGAETQYF. The DNA of the CDR3 is TGTGCCAGCTCACCATGGGGGCAGGGAGCGGAGACCCAGTACTTC. Complete variable domain (other parts from reference TRBV18 and TRBJ2-5): NAGVMQNPRHLVRRRGQEARLRCSPMKGHSHVYWYRQLPEEGLKFMVYLQKENIIDESGMPKERFSAEFPKEGPSILRIQQVVRGDSAAYFCASSPWGQGAETQYFGPGTRLLVL.

This chain joins TRBV20-1 and TRBJ2-7; 7 positions match TRBD2. This CDR3 contains 13 residues. CDR1 is DFQATT, CDR2 SNEGSKA, per germline (reference sequence). Germline trimming cut 3 bases from V and 2 bases from J; bases unmatched to any gene: 4. The CDR3 DNA follows: TGCAGTGCTAGGGGGGGGTCGCCCTACGAGCAGTACTTC. Protein product: CSARGGSPYEQYF.

This sequence joins TRBV6-4 and TRBJ2-3, with TRBD2 matching over 9 bases. CDR1 MRHNA and CDR2 SNTAGT come from the germline V gene. CDR3 length: 14 residues. V shed 3 bases and J 10 bases; nucleotides not matched to a gene: 8. The CDR3 loop is CASSEGGGGGAQYF. The DNA of the CDR3 is TGTGCCAGCAGTGAAGGTGGCGGGGGGGGAGCGCAGTATTTT.

This clonotype was seen once. V gene TRBV5-5 combines with J gene TRBJ2-1; D is unclear. Trimming took off 3 bases at V and 4 bases at J, with 8 bases between the two ends. Germline CDR1 is SGHKS and CDR2 is YYEKEE (reference sequence). The CDR3 runs 13 residues. CDR3: CASSYTPYNEQFF. The CDR3 region has the DNA TGTGCCAGCAGCTACACCCCTTACAATGAGCAGTTCTTC.

This clonotype was observed a handful of times. In DNA, the CDR3 is TGTGCCAGTAGTGCCCGGGGGAGATGGAATTCACCCCTCCACTTT. Residues: CASSARGRWNSPLHF. The V call is TRBV19, the J call TRBJ1-6, with a weak D call TRBD1 (5 bases). The CDR3 has 15 amino acids. Germline V gene data show CDR1 as LNHDA and CDR2 as SQIVND (reference sequence). The V end was cut by 5 bases, the J end by 7 bases, with 15 bases between. Complete variable domain (other parts from reference TRBV19 and TRBJ1-6): DGGITQSPKYLFRKEGQNVTLSCEQNLNHDAMYWYRQDPGQGLRLIYYSQIVNDFQKGDIAEGYSVSREKKESFPLTVTSAQKNPTAFYLCASSARGRWNSPLHFGNGTRLTVT.

This clonotype is medium-sized. This chain joins TRBV19 and TRBJ2-1; 8 nucleotides match TRBD1. Germline loops: CDR1 LNHDA, CDR2 SQIVND (reference sequence). The J segment lost 1 base and the V segment lost 9 bases, leaving 2 bases of the junction unmatched. The CDR3 loop spans 13 amino acids. The CDR3 region has the DNA TGTGCCAGCGGACAGGGTTCCTACAATGAGCAGTTCTTC. Its protein product is CASGQGSYNEQFF.

V is TRBV12-3 or TRBV12-4 and J is TRBJ2-7, with D unclear. CDR3 size: 13 residues. V shed 5 bases and J shed 6 bases, with 14 bases lying between them. The CDR3 here is CASSPRSAREQYF. The CDR3 bases are TGTGCCAGCAGTCCCCGGTCGGCGCGCGAGCAGTACTTC.

The chain couples TRBV15 to TRBJ2-7; 7 bases line up with TRBD1. This CDR3 region has 17 residues. After removal of 1 base from V and 0 bases from J, the junction contained 9 bases not matched to a gene. Germline CDR1 and CDR2: LNHNV and YYDKDF (reference sequence). CDR3 bases: TGTGCCACCAGCAGAGTGCTGGGGACAGCGAACTCCTACGAGCAGTACTTC. It is translated as CATSRVLGTANSYEQYF.

This chain connects TRBV20-1 to TRBJ2-3; unclear D gene. This CDR3 is built from 12 residues. V was trimmed by 2 bases and J by 2 bases, leaving 5 bases between them. Germline loops: CDR1 DFQATT, CDR2 SNEGSKA (reference sequence). The CDR3 coding sequence is TGCAGTGCTAGAATCGCCACAGATACGCAGTATTTT. Encoded protein: CSARIATDTQYF.

The CDR3 loop is CASSRGDRVGEQFF. Written as DNA, the CDR3 is TGTGCCAGCAGTCGGGGGGACAGGGTGGGTGAGCAGTTCTTC. The V and J genes are TRBV6-6 and TRBJ2-1; 9 nucleotides align to TRBD1. The CDR3 is 14 amino acids. Germline-derived CDR1 and CDR2 are MNHNY and SVGAGI (reference sequence). Losses at the gene ends were 5 bases for V and 9 bases for J; bases not matched to a gene: 8.

This rearrangement joins TRBV6-5 to TRBJ2-5; 7 bases agree with TRBD2. With V trimmed by 7 bases and J by 5 bases, 10 bases remained unmatched. Looked up from germline, CDR1 is MNHEY and CDR2 is SVGAGI. The CDR3 covers 14 residues. CDR3 protein: CASTKRGEGETQYF. The CDR3 DNA reads TGTGCCAGCACCAAGCGGGGAGAAGGGGAGACCCAGTACTTC.

A few counts support this clonotype. The V and J genes are TRBV5-5 and TRBJ1-4; 8 positions agree with TRBD1. The V and J ends lost 4 bases and 8 bases, in that order; junction bases with no gene match: 7. This CDR3 spans 14 amino acids. CDR1 SGHKS and CDR2 YYEKEE come from the germline V gene (reference sequence). CDR3 in DNA: TGTGCCAGCAGCCAAGGACAGGGCTGGGAAAAACTGTTTTTT. This sequence encodes CASSQGQGWEKLFF. Complete variable domain (other parts from reference TRBV5-5 and TRBJ1-4): DAGVTQSPTHLIKTRGQQVTLRCSPISGHKSVSWYQQVLGQGPQFIFQYYEKEERGRGNFPDRFSARQFPNYSSELNVNALLLGDSALYLCASSQGQGWEKLFFGSGTQLSVL.

In this sample, this clonotype turned up a few times. The chain uses TRBV6-1 and TRBJ2-5, with 10 bases fitting TRBD2. The ends lost 1 base at V and 2 bases at J; junction bases unmatched: 1. The CDR3 runs to 15 residues. Germline loops: CDR1 MNHNS, CDR2 SASEGT. CDR3 sequence: CASSEEAGGQETQYF. CDR3 bases: TGTGCCAGCAGTGAAGAAGCGGGGGGGCAAGAGACCCAGTACTTC.